This TCR beta chain was captured in a study of blood T cell repertoires in COVID-19. Study summary: Samples of COVID-19 (acute and convalescent) were obtained from the United States, Italy and Spain. T cells, B-cell-depleted T cells, or PBMCs provided the cDNA or gDNA that served as material.

As handled by the study authors: Reference gene primer amplification gave nucleated cell count estimates. The assay was immunoSEQ multiplex PCR, and TCRdb's table has in-frame clones only and misses some. That table supplies the V and J calls and clone size; D and trimming were determined from the DNA. The sample holds just over 350,000 clones, approximately 84% seen once. Participants were aged about 18 to 90 years, lived in under 25 US areas, and enrolled virtually. CDR1 is SGHAT, CDR2 FQNNGV, per germline. The CDR3 extends over 17 amino acids. Trimming took 5 bases from V and 3 from J; bases not matched to a gene: 8.

This receptor was identified in a woman aged 25 to 39 who had recovered from COVID-19. V is TRBV11-2 and J is TRBJ2-6; 9 positions agree with TRBD1. Input material: PBMCs or T cells enriched from blood (not recorded which). Here the CDR3 reads CASSPNTGGFGANVLTF. Written as DNA, the CDR3 is TGTGCCAGCAGCCCTAATACAGGGGGCTTTGGGGCCAACGTCCTGACTTTC.